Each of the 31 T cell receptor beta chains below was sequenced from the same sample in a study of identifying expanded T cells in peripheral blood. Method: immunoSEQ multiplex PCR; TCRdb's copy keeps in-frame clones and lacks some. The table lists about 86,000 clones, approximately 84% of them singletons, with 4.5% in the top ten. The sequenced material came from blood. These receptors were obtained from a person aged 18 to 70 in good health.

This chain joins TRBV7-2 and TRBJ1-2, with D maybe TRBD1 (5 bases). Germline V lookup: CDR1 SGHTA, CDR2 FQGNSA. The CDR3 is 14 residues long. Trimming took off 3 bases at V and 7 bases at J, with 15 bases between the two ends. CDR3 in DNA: TGTGCCAGCAGCTTGGGGGATTCGTTTAGTGGCTACACCTTC. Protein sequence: CASSLGDSFSGYTF.

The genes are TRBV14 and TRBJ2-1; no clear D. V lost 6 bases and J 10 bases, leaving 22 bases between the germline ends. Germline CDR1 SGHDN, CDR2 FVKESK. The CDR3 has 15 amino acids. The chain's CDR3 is CASSPLLGRSGEQFF. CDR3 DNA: TGTGCCAGCAGTCCTTTACTGGGCCGGTCTGGGGAGCAGTTCTTC.

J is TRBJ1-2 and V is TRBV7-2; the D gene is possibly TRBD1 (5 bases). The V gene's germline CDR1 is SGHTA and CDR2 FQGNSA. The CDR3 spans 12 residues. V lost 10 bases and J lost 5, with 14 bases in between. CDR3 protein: CATQSRAYGYTF. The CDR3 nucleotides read TGTGCCACCCAAAGCAGGGCGTATGGCTACACCTTC. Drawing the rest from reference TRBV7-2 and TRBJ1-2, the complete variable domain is GAGVSQSPSNKVTEKGKDVELRCDPISGHTALYWYRQSLGQGLEFLIYFQGNSAPDKSGLPSDRFSAERTGGSVSTLTIQRTQQEDSAVYLCATQSRAYGYTFGSGTRLTVV.

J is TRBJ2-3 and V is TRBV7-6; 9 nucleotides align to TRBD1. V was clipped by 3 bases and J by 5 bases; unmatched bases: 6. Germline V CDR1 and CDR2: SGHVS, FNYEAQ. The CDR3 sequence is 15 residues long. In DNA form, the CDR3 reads TGTGCCAGCAGCTTTCGACAGGGGGGATTAGATACGCAGTATTTT. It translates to CASSFRQGGLDTQYF.

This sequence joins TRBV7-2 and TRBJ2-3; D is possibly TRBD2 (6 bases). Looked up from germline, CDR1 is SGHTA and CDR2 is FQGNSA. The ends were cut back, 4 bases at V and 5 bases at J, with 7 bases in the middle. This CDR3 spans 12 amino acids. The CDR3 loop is CASSWEEDTQYF. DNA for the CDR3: TGTGCCAGCAGCTGGGAGGAAGATACGCAGTATTTT.

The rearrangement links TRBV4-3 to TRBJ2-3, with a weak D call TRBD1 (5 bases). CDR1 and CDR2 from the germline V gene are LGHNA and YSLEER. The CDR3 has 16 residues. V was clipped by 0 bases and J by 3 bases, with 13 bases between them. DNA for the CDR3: TGCGCCAGCAGCCAAGAGATGGTCAGGGTAACAGATACGCAGTATTTT. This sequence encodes CASSQEMVRVTDTQYF.

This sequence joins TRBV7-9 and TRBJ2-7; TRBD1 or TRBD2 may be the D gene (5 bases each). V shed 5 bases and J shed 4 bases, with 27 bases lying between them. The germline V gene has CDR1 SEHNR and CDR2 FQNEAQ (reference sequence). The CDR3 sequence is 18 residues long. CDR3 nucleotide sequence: TGTGCCAGCAGCCGAGGAATACGGGACCGGGGTCTTTTTTACGAGCAGTACTTC. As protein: CASSRGIRDRGLFYEQYF.

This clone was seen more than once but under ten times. The CDR3: CAWSIPTGTNEKLFF. DNA of the CDR3: TGTGCCTGGAGTATCCCGACAGGGACTAATGAAAAACTGTTTTTT. The chain employs TRBV30 and TRBJ1-4; TRBD1 agrees at 7 bases. V was pared by 2 bases and J by 2 bases, with 5 bases of the junction left unmatched. The CDR3 loop spans 15 amino acids. CDR1 and CDR2 from the germline V gene are GTSNPN and SVGIG (reference sequence).

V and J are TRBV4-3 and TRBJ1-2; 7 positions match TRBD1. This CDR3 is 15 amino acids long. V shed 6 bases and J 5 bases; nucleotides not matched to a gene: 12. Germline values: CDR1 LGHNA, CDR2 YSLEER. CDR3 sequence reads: CASRRTVQGGYGYTF. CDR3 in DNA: TGCGCCAGCAGACGGACAGTGCAGGGGGGATATGGCTACACCTTC.

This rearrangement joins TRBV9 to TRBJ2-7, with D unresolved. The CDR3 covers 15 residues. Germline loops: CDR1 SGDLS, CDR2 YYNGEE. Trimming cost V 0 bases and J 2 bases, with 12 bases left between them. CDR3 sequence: CASSVGPAGPYEQYF. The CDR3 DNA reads TGTGCCAGCAGCGTAGGACCCGCCGGACCCTACGAGCAGTACTTC.

The DNA for the CDR3 is TGCAGCGTTGTCTTCCCCGGGCGGGACTATGGCTACACCTTC. Encoded protein: CSVVFPGRDYGYTF. The J gene is TRBJ1-2, the V gene TRBV29-1; D remains unclear. The V and J ends lost 4 bases and 3 bases respectively, with 15 bases between them. This CDR3 is built from 14 residues. In germline, CDR1 is SQVTM, CDR2 ANQGSEA.

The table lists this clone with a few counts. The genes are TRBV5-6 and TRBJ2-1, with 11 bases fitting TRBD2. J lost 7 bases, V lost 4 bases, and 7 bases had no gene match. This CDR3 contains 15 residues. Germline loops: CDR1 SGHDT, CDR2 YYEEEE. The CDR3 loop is CASSRTSGGYNEQFF. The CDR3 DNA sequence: TGTGCCAGCAGCCGTACTAGCGGGGGTTATAATGAGCAGTTCTTC.

This chain's CDR3 is CASSYQGEGEQYF. The DNA of the CDR3 is TGTGCCAGCAGTTATCAGGGGGAAGGCGAGCAGTACTTC. This chain joins TRBV6-5 and TRBJ2-7, with 7 bases lining up with TRBD1. The CDR3 loop spans 13 amino acids. J was trimmed by 6 bases and V by 3 bases; bases with no gene match: 5. Germline-derived CDR1 and CDR2 are MNHEY and SVGAGI.

The CDR3 bases are TGTGCCAGCAGTTACACGGGCAACCACGAGCAGTACTTC. Translation gives CASSYTGNHEQYF. The chain carries TRBV6-6 and TRBJ2-7; D is unresolved. Germline-derived CDR1 and CDR2 are MNHNY and SVGAGI (reference sequence). Trimming shortened V by 2 bases and J by 5 bases, and 10 bases separated the two germline ends. The CDR3 length is 13 residues.

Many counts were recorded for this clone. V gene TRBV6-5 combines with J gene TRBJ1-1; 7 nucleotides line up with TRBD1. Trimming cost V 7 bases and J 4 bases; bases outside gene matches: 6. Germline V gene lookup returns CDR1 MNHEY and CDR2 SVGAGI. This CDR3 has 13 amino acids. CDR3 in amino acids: CASNKQGSTEAFF. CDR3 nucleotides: TGTGCCAGCAACAAACAGGGGAGCACTGAAGCTTTCTTT.

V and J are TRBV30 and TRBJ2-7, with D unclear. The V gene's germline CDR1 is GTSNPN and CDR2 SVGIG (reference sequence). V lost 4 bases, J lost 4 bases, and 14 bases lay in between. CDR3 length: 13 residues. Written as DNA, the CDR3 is TGTGCCTGGACCTCCCTTTGGGGTTACGAGCAGTACTTC. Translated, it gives CAWTSLWGYEQYF.

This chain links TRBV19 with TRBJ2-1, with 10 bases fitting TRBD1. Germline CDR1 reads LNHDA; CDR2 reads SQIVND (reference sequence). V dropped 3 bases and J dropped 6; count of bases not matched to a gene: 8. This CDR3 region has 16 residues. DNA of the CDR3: TGTGCCAGTAGTATCAAGACAGGGGGCGGCCTCAATGAGCAGTTCTTC. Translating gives CASSIKTGGGLNEQFF.

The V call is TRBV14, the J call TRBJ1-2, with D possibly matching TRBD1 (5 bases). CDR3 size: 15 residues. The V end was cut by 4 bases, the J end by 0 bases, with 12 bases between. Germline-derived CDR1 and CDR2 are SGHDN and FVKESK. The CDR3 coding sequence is TGTGCCAGCAGCCCAGCTGGGGGGGCTAACTATGGCTACACCTTC. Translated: CASSPAGGANYGYTF.

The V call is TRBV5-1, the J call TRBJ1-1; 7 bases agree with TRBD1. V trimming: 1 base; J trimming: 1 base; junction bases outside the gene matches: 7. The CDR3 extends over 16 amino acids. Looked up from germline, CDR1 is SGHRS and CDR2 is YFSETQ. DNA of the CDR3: TGCGCCAGCAGCTTGAGGCAGGGGGTCTCGAACACTGAAGCTTTCTTT. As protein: CASSLRQGVSNTEAFF.

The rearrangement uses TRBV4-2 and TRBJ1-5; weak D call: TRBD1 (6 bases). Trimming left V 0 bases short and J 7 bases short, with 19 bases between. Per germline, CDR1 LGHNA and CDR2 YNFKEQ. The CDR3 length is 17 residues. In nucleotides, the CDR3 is TGTGCCAGCAGCCAAGATCAGGATTGGGGGGCGGGGCAGCCCCAGCATTTT. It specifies CASSQDQDWGAGQPQHF.

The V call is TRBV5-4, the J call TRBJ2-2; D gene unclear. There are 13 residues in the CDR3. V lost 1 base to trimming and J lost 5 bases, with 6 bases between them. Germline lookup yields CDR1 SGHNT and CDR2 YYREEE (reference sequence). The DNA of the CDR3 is TGTGCCAGCAGCTTGTCAGAGACCGGGGAGCTGTTTTTT. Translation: CASSLSETGELFF.

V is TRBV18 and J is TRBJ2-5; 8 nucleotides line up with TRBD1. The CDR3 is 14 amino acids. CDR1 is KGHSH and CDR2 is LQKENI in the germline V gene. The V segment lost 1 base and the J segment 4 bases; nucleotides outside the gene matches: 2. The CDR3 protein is CASSPRDRGETQYF. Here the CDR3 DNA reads TGTGCCAGCTCACCACGCGACAGGGGAGAGACCCAGTACTTC. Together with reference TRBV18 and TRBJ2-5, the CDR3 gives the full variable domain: NAGVMQNPRHLVRRRGQEARLRCSPMKGHSHVYWYRQLPEEGLKFMVYLQKENIIDESGMPKERFSAEFPKEGPSILRIQQVVRGDSAAYFCASSPRDRGETQYFGPGTRLLVL.

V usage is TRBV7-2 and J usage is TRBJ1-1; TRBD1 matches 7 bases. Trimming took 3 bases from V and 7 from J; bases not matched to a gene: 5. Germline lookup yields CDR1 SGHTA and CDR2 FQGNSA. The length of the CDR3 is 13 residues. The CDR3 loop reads CASSFDRESEAFF. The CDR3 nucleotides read TGTGCCAGCAGCTTTGACAGGGAAAGTGAAGCTTTCTTT.

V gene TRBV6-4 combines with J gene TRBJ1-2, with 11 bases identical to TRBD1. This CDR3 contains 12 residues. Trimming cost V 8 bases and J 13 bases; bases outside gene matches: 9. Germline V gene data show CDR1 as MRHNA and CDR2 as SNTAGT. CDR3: CASGWTGGDITF. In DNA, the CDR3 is TGTGCCAGCGGCTGGACAGGGGGCGATATCACCTTC.

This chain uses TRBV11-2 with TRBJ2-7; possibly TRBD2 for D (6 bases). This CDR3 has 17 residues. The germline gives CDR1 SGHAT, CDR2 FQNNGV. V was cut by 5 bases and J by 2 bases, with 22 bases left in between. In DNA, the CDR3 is TGTGCCAGCAGCCCGGGTCGGTGGGGGGAGGCAACCTACGAGCAGTACTTC. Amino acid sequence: CASSPGRWGEATYEQYF.

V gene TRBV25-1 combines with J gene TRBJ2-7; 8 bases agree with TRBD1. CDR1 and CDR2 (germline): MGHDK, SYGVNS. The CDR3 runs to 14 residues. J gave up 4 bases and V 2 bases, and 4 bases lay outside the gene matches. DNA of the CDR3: TGTGCCAGCAGTGAAGGGGACAGGTGGTACGAGCAGTACTTC. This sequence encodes CASSEGDRWYEQYF.

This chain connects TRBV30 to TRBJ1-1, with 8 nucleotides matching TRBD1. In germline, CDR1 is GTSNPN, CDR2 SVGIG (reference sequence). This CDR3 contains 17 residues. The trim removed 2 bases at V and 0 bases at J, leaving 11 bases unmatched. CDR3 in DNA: TGTGCCTGGAGTAGTTGGACAGGGAGGATAATGAACACTGAAGCTTTCTTT. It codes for CAWSSWTGRIMNTEAFF.

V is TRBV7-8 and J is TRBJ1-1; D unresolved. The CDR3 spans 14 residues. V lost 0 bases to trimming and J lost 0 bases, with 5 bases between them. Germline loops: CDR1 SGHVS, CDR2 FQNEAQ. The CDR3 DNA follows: TGTGCCAGCAGCTTAGCAGGGCTGAACACTGAAGCTTTCTTT. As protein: CASSLAGLNTEAFF.

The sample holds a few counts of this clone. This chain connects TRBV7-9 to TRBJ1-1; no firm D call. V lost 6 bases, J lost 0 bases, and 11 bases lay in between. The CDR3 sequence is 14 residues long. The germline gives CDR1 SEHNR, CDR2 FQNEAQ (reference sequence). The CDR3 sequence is CASRPDLLNTEAFF. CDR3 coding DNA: TGTGCCAGCAGGCCAGATTTACTGAACACTGAAGCTTTCTTT.

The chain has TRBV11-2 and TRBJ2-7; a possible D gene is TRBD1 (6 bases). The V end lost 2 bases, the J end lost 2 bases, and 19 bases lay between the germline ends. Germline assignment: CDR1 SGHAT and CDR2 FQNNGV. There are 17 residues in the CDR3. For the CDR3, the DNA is TGTGCCAGCAGCTTATTGGATAGGGGCAGGGGTCCCTACGAGCAGTACTTC. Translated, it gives CASSLLDRGRGPYEQYF.

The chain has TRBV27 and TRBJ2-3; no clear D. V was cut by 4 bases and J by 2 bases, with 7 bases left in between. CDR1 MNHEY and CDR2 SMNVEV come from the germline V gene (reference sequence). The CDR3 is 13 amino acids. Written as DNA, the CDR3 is TGTGCCAGCAGTTACAGACACACAGATACGCAGTATTTT. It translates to CASSYRHTDTQYF.